This T cell receptor beta chain was retrieved from a study of blood T cells in healthy people across ages. The study's findings and limits: A roughly linear fall in TCR beta diversity per million T cells was seen with increasing age.

Primers used in a second PCR of roughly 6 to 12 cycles were a sample-barcoded 5' primer and a J-beta primer mix. TCRdb recomputed calls from the 5' RACE reads with MiXCR, one row per CDR3 protein. This table has about 2 million distinct CDR3 sequences, 49% appearing once. On this clonotype itself: Its antigen remains unidentified.

Germline CDR1 MNHEY, CDR2 SVGEGT. The CDR3 is made up of 19 amino acids. The TCR comes from a woman aged 40 to 50 in good health. The V call is TRBV6-2 or TRBV6-3, the J call TRBJ2-5; 7 nucleotides line up with TRBD1. Matching the DNA end better, TRBJ2-7 makes the J call doubtful. What was sequenced was blood. The CDR3 sequence: CASSHDVGPSTGFFYEQYF. The CDR3, as DNA: TGTGCCAGCAGCCATGACGTTGGGCCCTCGACAGGGTTTTTCTACGAGCAGTACTTC.